These 14 T cell receptor beta chains were sequenced from one sample in a study of T-cell reconstitution after alpha-beta-depleted transplantation in children. Library preparation (for TCRbeta) was performed with unique molecular identifiers. From the PCR reads, TCRdb called clonotypes with MiXCR, one entry per CDR3 protein. The table records about 610,000 distinct CDR3 sequences, over 9.5% of them present only once. Sequencing was performed on PBMCs from the stem cell graft donor, taken from the stem cell graft. The receptors were sampled from a human donor who donated a stem cell graft to a child with acute myeloid leukemia.

The chain couples TRBV3-1 to TRBJ1-6, with D maybe TRBD1 (5 bases). Per the germline V gene, CDR1 is LGHDT and CDR2 is YNNKEL (reference sequence). V dropped 1 base and J dropped 5 bases, with 6 bases sitting between them. CDR3 length: 14 amino acids. CDR3 region: CASSQGQNNSPLHF. CDR3 nucleotide sequence: TGTGCCAGCAGCCAAGGACAGAATAATTCACCCCTCCACTTT.

This clonotype was observed at least ten times. The chain recombines TRBV20-1 with TRBJ2-7; the match to TRBD2 covers 11 bases. The CDR3 spans 15 residues. Trimming at V came to 5 bases and at J to 0 bases, leaving 6 bases not matched to a gene. The V gene's germline CDR1 is DFQATT and CDR2 SNEGSKA (reference sequence). The CDR3 DNA reads as TGCAGTGCTGATATAGCGGGAGGGAGCTCCTACGAGCAGTACTTC. Its translation: CSADIAGGSSYEQYF.

This clonotype was counted a few times. The V gene is TRBV24-1, the J gene TRBJ2-2; 9 bases are shared with TRBD1. The CDR3 is made up of 17 amino acids. Germline V lookup: CDR1 KGHDR, CDR2 SFDVKD. The V gene end was trimmed by 4 bases and the J gene end by 1 base; junction bases not matched to a gene: 6. The CDR3 here is CATSDLGQGKNTGELFF. CDR3 sequence (DNA): TGTGCCACCAGTGACCTTGGACAGGGGAAGAACACCGGGGAGCTGTTTTTT.

This clonotype occurred many times. The genes are TRBV12-3 or TRBV12-4 and TRBJ2-2; the D gene could be TRBD1 or TRBD2 (5 bases each). The CDR3 covers 14 residues. The V gene lost 4 bases and the J gene lost 8 bases, with 14 bases spanning the gap. The chain's CDR3 is CASSSGPLGGELFF. The DNA of the CDR3 is TGTGCCAGCAGTTCGGGACCCCTAGGAGGGGAGCTGTTTTTT.

CDR3 sequence reads: CASSPVLGLGRNEQFF. Written as DNA, the CDR3 is TGTGCCAGCAGCCCCGTCTTGGGACTTGGTAGGAATGAGCAGTTCTTC. The chain joins TRBV7-2 to TRBJ2-1; D is possibly TRBD2 (6 bases). The CDR3 is made up of 16 amino acids. Trimming removed 5 bases at V and 7 bases at J, with 21 bases between. In germline, CDR1 is SGHTA, CDR2 FQGNSA.

J is TRBJ2-5 and V is TRBV12-3 or TRBV12-4; D uncertain. This CDR3 is 15 amino acids long. V was clipped by 6 bases and J by 4 bases, with 18 bases between them. The CDR3 loop reads CASSLGGRVIETQYF. CDR3 nucleotide sequence: TGTGCCAGCAGCCTCGGTGGTAGGGTTATAGAGACCCAGTACTTC.

CDR3 sequence reads: CASSLTAGAFTDTQYF. The CDR3 DNA reads as TGTGCCAGCAGTTTAACCGCAGGGGCCTTCACAGATACGCAGTATTTT. The gene calls are TRBV27 and TRBJ2-3, with a possible D match to TRBD1 (6 bases). The CDR3 has 16 amino acids. Germline CDR1 is MNHEY and CDR2 is SMNVEV (reference sequence). V shed 2 bases and J shed 2 bases, with 14 bases lying between them.

This clonotype has at least ten counts. This chain connects TRBV11-2 to TRBJ1-4; D call uncertain. This CDR3 region has 15 residues. Germline V gene data show CDR1 as SGHAT and CDR2 as FQNNGV. V gave up 5 bases and J gave up 3 bases, with 13 bases separating them. The CDR3 sequence: CASSPRTVANEKLFF. As DNA, the CDR3 is TGTGCCAGCAGCCCAAGGACGGTGGCTAATGAAAAACTGTTTTTT.

This clonotype came up many times. The chain uses TRBV7-9 and TRBJ1-2; D remains ambiguous. Germline V gene lookup returns CDR1 SEHNR and CDR2 FQNEAQ (reference sequence). This CDR3 has 13 residues. With 5 bases removed from V and 4 bases from J, the gap between germline ends came to 11 bases. The CDR3: CASSPGVTYGYTF. CDR3 DNA: TGTGCCAGCAGCCCAGGCGTTACCTATGGCTACACCTTC.

At least ten counts were recorded for this clonotype. This chain joins TRBV15 and TRBJ2-1; TRBD2 aligns across 7 bases. V shed 6 bases and J 5 bases; nucleotides not matched to a gene: 7. Germline values: CDR1 LNHNV, CDR2 YYDKDF (reference sequence). The CDR3 has 14 amino acids. The CDR3 protein is CATRWSGTDNEQFF. The CDR3 DNA sequence: TGTGCCACCAGATGGAGCGGGACGGACAATGAGCAGTTCTTC.

This clonotype came up a few times. This chain uses TRBV20-1 with TRBJ2-7, with 10 nucleotides matching TRBD2. J gave up 3 bases and V 5 bases, and 13 bases lay outside the gene matches. Germline CDR1 is DFQATT and CDR2 is SNEGSKA (reference sequence). This CDR3 is built from 16 residues. Here the CDR3 DNA reads TGCAGTGCTGAACCGGGACTAGCGCCCGGGGGCTACGAGCAGTACTTC. Protein: CSAEPGLAPGGYEQYF.

This chain connects TRBV20-1 to TRBJ2-1; 13 bases are a match to TRBD2. The junction had 10 bases not matched to a gene; V was cut back by 3 bases and J by 5 bases. The CDR3 extends over 17 amino acids. CDR1 and CDR2 from the germline V gene are DFQATT and SNEGSKA (reference sequence). The CDR3 loop reads CSARDLRGLAGDNEQFF. The CDR3 region has the DNA TGCAGTGCTAGGGACCTCAGAGGACTAGCGGGAGACAATGAGCAGTTCTTC.

This clonotype was counted only a few times. The V gene is TRBV5-1, the J gene TRBJ2-1; D is unclear. Germline V CDR1 and CDR2: SGHRS, YFSETQ. Trimming shortened V by 0 bases and J by 10 bases, and 11 bases separated the two germline ends. The length of the CDR3 is 13 residues. The CDR3 nucleotides read TGCGCCAGCAGCTTGGTGGGCAGACCCGAGCAGTTCTTC. Translating it yields CASSLVGRPEQFF. Using reference TRBV5-1 and TRBJ2-1 for the parts outside the CDR3, the full variable domain is KAGVTQTPRYLIKTRGQQVTLSCSPISGHRSVSWYQQTPGQGLQFLFEYFSETQRNKGNFPGRFSGRQFSNSRSEMNVSTLELGDSALYLCASSLVGRPEQFFGPGTRLTVL.

This clonotype was detected ten times or more. The V and J genes are TRBV6-2 or TRBV6-3 and TRBJ2-1; 9 nucleotides line up with TRBD1. The junction had 6 bases not matched to a gene; V was cut back by 0 bases and J by 6 bases. From germline, CDR1 is MNHEY and CDR2 SVGEGT. The length of the CDR3 is 16 residues. CDR3 coding DNA: TGTGCCAGCAGTTACTCGAGGGACAGGGTCCCCAATGAGCAGTTCTTC. Translated, it gives CASSYSRDRVPNEQFF.